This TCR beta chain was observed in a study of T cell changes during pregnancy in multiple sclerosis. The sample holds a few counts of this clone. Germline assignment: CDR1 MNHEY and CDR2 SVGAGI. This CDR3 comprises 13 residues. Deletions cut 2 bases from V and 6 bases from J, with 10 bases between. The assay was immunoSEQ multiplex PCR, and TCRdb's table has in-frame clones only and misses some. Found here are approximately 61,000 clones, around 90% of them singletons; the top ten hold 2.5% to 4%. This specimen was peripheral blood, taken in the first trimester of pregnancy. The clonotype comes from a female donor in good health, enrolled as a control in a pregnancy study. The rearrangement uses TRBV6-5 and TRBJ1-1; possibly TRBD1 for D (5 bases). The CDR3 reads CASSYTAGPEAFF. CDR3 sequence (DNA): TGTGCCAGCAGTTACACCGCAGGGCCTGAAGCTTTCTTT.